The 24 T cell receptor beta chains presented below share a single source sample, sequenced in a study of metastatic and nonmetastatic thyroid tumors (dated by TCRdb to the early 2020s). Libraries were prepared through PCR. TCRdb lists the instrument as Illumina HiSeq 4000. TCRdb trimmed the raw reads at Q25, called clones with MiXCR and kept productive beta chains. This sample holds about 14,000 clones; 3.6% were observed only once. Roughly 29% of the sample belongs to the ten largest clones. No patient had received any treatment before thyroid surgery. The sample comprised tumor tissue. All receptors come from a female donor with papillary thyroid cancer or a benign thyroid nodule (not recorded which). Some clones in this sample may be carry-over from other donors' samples.

The sample holds a few counts of this clone. The chain recombines TRBV12-3 or TRBV12-4 with TRBJ2-2; 7 positions match TRBD2. The CDR3 is made up of 17 amino acids. V lost 7 bases and J lost 6; bases outside the gene matches: 17. The CDR3 DNA reads TGTGCCAGCACCCCAGGGAGGGTGACCGTTATTGCCGGGGAGCTGTTTTTT. Its protein is CASTPGRVTVIAGELFF.

The chain employs TRBV25-1 and TRBJ1-3; 7 positions match TRBD1. CDR1 and CDR2 (germline): MGHDK, SYGVNS. The ends lost 4 bases at V and 2 bases at J; junction bases unmatched: 2. This CDR3 has 14 residues. CDR3 coding DNA: TGTGCCAGCAGTGCCCAGGGGGCTGGAAACACCATATATTTT. It yields the protein CASSAQGAGNTIYF.

This chain connects TRBV6-5 to TRBJ1-5; D perhaps matches TRBD1 (6 bases). This CDR3 comprises 14 residues. Germline lookup yields CDR1 MNHEY and CDR2 SVGAGI. The V end was cut by 6 bases, the J end by 2 bases, with 11 bases between. In DNA form, the CDR3 reads TGTGCCAGCAGATACAGGGAGGGCAATCAGCCCCAGCATTTT. Encoded protein: CASRYREGNQPQHF.

This clone has more than one count but fewer than ten. This chain joins TRBV20-1 and TRBJ2-1; D gene uncertain. V shed 0 bases and J shed 10 bases, with 25 bases lying between them. The CDR3 spans 17 residues. Germline V lookup: CDR1 DFQATT, CDR2 SNEGSKA (reference sequence). Here the CDR3 reads CSAREPLPLNPALEQFF. Written as DNA, the CDR3 is TGCAGTGCTAGAGAGCCCCTCCCACTTAATCCGGCGTTAGAGCAGTTCTTC.

The chain has TRBV28 and TRBJ2-1; D is ambiguous. V dropped 7 bases and J dropped 6 bases, with 16 bases sitting between them. The CDR3 consists of 14 residues. Germline V gives CDR1 MDHEN, CDR2 SYDVKM. The CDR3 reads CASTPPQNSNEQFF. Here the CDR3 DNA reads TGTGCCAGCACTCCCCCCCAAAACAGCAATGAGCAGTTCTTC.

The chain employs TRBV27 and TRBJ2-7, with 11 bases identical to TRBD2. After removal of 5 bases from V and 5 bases from J, the junction contained 11 bases not matched to a gene. The CDR3 has 16 amino acids. CDR1 and CDR2 from the germline V gene are MNHEY and SMNVEV (reference sequence). This CDR3 is CASSQLAGGWADEQYF. As DNA, the CDR3 is TGTGCCAGCAGTCAGTTAGCGGGAGGGTGGGCCGACGAGCAGTACTTC.

DNA for the CDR3: TGTGCCAGCAGCAATAGACCAGACGGGGGAGAGGAGACCCAGTACTTC. Protein sequence: CASSNRPDGGEETQYF. V gene TRBV7-2 combines with J gene TRBJ2-5; D may be TRBD2 (6 bases). The CDR3 is made up of 16 amino acids. The V and J ends lost 5 bases and 5 bases respectively, with 21 bases between them. The germline gives CDR1 SGHTA, CDR2 FQGNSA.

This clone occurred a few times. The V call is TRBV5-1, the J call TRBJ1-2; no clear D gene. Looked up from germline, CDR1 is SGHRS and CDR2 is YFSETQ. CDR3 length: 15 residues. The V gene lost 0 bases and the J gene lost 8 bases, with 17 bases spanning the gap. In DNA form, the CDR3 reads TGCGCCAGCAGCTTGGCCGTGGCAACAAGGAGAGGCTACACCTTC. The encoded protein is CASSLAVATRRGYTF.

V usage is TRBV12-3 or TRBV12-4 and J usage is TRBJ2-2; 8 nucleotides line up with TRBD1. J lost 6 bases, V lost 4 bases, and 1 base had no gene match. The CDR3 loop spans 13 amino acids. The CDR3 protein is CASSWTGPGELFF. The CDR3 nucleotides read TGTGCCAGCAGTTGGACAGGGCCCGGGGAGCTGTTTTTT.

The CDR3 protein is CASSRTIEVGNSPLHF. The CDR3 DNA reads as TGTGCCAGCAGCCGAACTATAGAAGTGGGGAATTCACCCCTCCACTTT. This chain links TRBV6-2 or TRBV6-3 with TRBJ1-6; D is unresolved. Between the trimmed V and J ends, which lost 6 bases and 7 bases, there was a span of 19 bases. CDR3 size: 16 residues. Germline V gives CDR1 MNHEY, CDR2 SVGEGT.

This clone has a count of ten or more. This sequence joins TRBV6-1 and TRBJ2-7, with TRBD2 identical over 13 bases. The CDR3 runs 15 residues. CDR1 MNHNS and CDR2 SASEGT come from the germline V gene. V gave up 1 base and J gave up 4 bases; unmatched junction bases: 1. The CDR3 loop reads CASSEGTSGSYEQYF. The CDR3 nucleotides read TGTGCCAGCAGTGAAGGGACTAGCGGGAGTTACGAGCAGTACTTC.

The chain recombines TRBV10-2 with TRBJ1-5, with TRBD1 matching 10 bases. The CDR3 has 16 amino acids. J was trimmed by 0 bases and V by 8 bases; bases with no gene match: 7. Per germline, CDR1 WSHSY and CDR2 SAAADI. In nucleotides, the CDR3 is TGCGCCAGCGGCGGGGACAGGGGCTATAGCAATCAGCCCCAGCATTTT. Translation: CASGGDRGYSNQPQHF.

CDR3 protein: CASAIDRQNYGYTF. The CDR3 DNA is TGTGCCAGCGCGATTGACAGGCAAAACTATGGCTACACCTTC. The V call is TRBV6-2 or TRBV6-3, the J call TRBJ1-2; tentatively, D is TRBD1 (6 bases). The CDR3 runs to 14 residues. CDR1 and CDR2 (germline): MNHEY, SVGEGT. Trimming took off 8 bases at V and 2 bases at J, with 15 bases between the two ends.

In its sample, this clone was seen a few times. The chain joins TRBV7-2 to TRBJ1-1, with D perhaps matching TRBD1 (6 bases). In germline, CDR1 is SGHTA, CDR2 FQGNSA. The V and J ends lost 5 bases and 0 bases respectively, with 13 bases between them. CDR3 length: 15 amino acids. CDR3 DNA: TGTGCCAGCAGCCTATCGACAGGTATGAACACTGAAGCTTTCTTT. This gives the protein CASSLSTGMNTEAFF.

This clone has only a few counts. The J gene is TRBJ2-3, the V gene TRBV12-3 or TRBV12-4; D uncertain. Trimming cost V 3 bases and J 2 bases, with 12 bases left between them. This CDR3 has 15 residues. CDR3 nucleotide sequence: TGTGCCAGCAGTTTGCGGCCTCAGCCCACAGATACGCAGTATTTT. Its translation is CASSLRPQPTDTQYF.

This clone was found a few times. V usage is TRBV7-9 and J usage is TRBJ1-3; D gene ambiguous. The V gene lost 3 bases and the J gene lost 4 bases, with 4 bases spanning the gap. The CDR3 length is 12 residues. CDR1 SEHNR and CDR2 FQNEAQ come from the germline V gene (reference sequence). The CDR3 nucleotides read TGTGCCAGCAGCTTTGTGGGAAACACCATATATTTT. Encoded protein: CASSFVGNTIYF. Complete variable domain (other parts from reference TRBV7-9 and TRBJ1-3): DTGVSQNPRHKITKRGQNVTFRCDPISEHNRLYWYRQTLGQGPEFLTYFQNEAQLEKSRLLSDRFSAERPKGSFSTLEIQRTEQGDSAMYLCASSFVGNTIYFGEGSWLTVV.

This clone was seen more than once but under ten times. The rearrangement uses TRBV12-3 or TRBV12-4 and TRBJ2-5; D ambiguous. The germline V and J ends were trimmed by 3 bases and 1 base, with 6 bases remaining between them. The CDR3 sequence is 13 residues long. CDR3 bases: TGTGCCAGCAGTTTTTCCGGCCAAGAGACCCAGTACTTC. This codes for CASSFSGQETQYF.

This clone was counted only a few times. V is TRBV19 and J is TRBJ2-3; 7 bases line up with TRBD2. The CDR3 extends over 14 amino acids. Trimming cost V 3 bases and J 5 bases; bases outside gene matches: 5. Germline assignment: CDR1 LNHDA and CDR2 SQIVND (reference sequence). CDR3 nucleotides: TGTGCCAGTAGTATGAAACCGGGGGGAGATACGCAGTATTTT. This translates into CASSMKPGGDTQYF.

The chain combines TRBV11-2 with TRBJ1-4; D is perhaps TRBD1 (6 bases). The CDR3 sequence is 19 residues long. Trimming took off 0 bases at V and 5 bases at J, with 22 bases between the two ends. Germline CDR1 reads SGHAT; CDR2 reads FQNNGV. Here the CDR3 reads CASSLDRTVGGFNNEKLFF. For the CDR3, the DNA is TGTGCCAGCAGCTTAGATCGGACAGTCGGCGGCTTTAACAATGAAAAACTGTTTTTT.

By sample share, this clone is large (0.1 to 1%). In nucleotides, the CDR3 is TGTGCCTGGAGACCCTACAATGAGCAGTTCTTC. It yields the protein CAWRPYNEQFF. The chain recombines TRBV30 with TRBJ2-1; D unresolved. Trimming pared 3 bases from V and 2 bases from J, leaving 2 bases between. Germline loops: CDR1 GTSNPN, CDR2 SVGIG (reference sequence). The CDR3 length is 11 residues.

This clone is medium-sized in the sample. The chain employs TRBV6-1 and TRBJ1-3; D gene uncertain. V was trimmed by 5 bases and J by 4 bases, leaving 15 bases between them. The CDR3 sequence is 15 residues long. Germline V CDR1 and CDR2: MNHNS, SASEGT. DNA for the CDR3: TGTGCCAGCAGTTCAAAGTTGGAAGGAGGAAACACCATATATTTT. Translated, it gives CASSSKLEGGNTIYF.

The gene calls are TRBV28 and TRBJ2-7, with a possible D match to TRBD2 (7 bases). V shed 6 bases and J shed 4 bases, with 19 bases lying between them. This CDR3 comprises 15 residues. Per germline, CDR1 MDHEN and CDR2 SYDVKM. This CDR3 reads CASRRGGGLSYEQYF. DNA for the CDR3: TGTGCCAGCAGAAGAGGGGGGGGCCTGTCGTACGAGCAGTACTTC.

This clone turned up a few times. CDR3 sequence reads: CASIQQGRNQPQHF. The CDR3 DNA reads TGTGCCAGTATTCAACAGGGAAGGAATCAGCCCCAGCATTTT. The chain combines TRBV19 with TRBJ1-5; D might be TRBD1 (6 bases). The CDR3 runs to 14 residues. Between the trimmed V and J ends, which lost 7 bases and 4 bases, there was a span of 14 bases. The germline gives CDR1 LNHDA, CDR2 SQIVND (reference sequence).

This clone showed up just a few times. This chain links TRBV11-1 with TRBJ2-5, with 11 positions matching TRBD1. Germline V gives CDR1 SGHAT, CDR2 FQDESV (reference sequence). The CDR3 spans 14 residues. Losses at the gene ends were 5 bases for V and 5 bases for J; bases not matched to a gene: 4. CDR3 in DNA: TGTGCCAGCAGCCTGGGACAGGGGGGGGAGACCCAGTACTTC. The encoded protein is CASSLGQGGETQYF.